What follows are 20 T cell receptor beta chains derived from one specimen sequenced in a study of immune evolution from preneoplasia to lung adenocarcinoma. Clones were read by immunoSEQ multiplex PCR, and TCRdb kept only the in-frame ones, dropping some. The data show around 7,900 clones, over 75% seen once. Sequencing was carried out using FFPE adjacent normal lung tissue. These receptors all stem from a person aged 70 to 79 with lung adenocarcinoma.

This clone was recorded once. The chain uses TRBV7-8 and TRBJ2-1; a possible D gene is TRBD2 (5 bases). Germline V gene lookup returns CDR1 SGHVS and CDR2 FQNEAQ. V lost 5 bases and J 7 bases, leaving 12 bases between the germline ends. The CDR3 is 13 residues long. The CDR3 spells CASSARRGNEQFF. The CDR3 coding sequence is TGTGCCAGCAGCGCCCGACGGGGTAATGAGCAGTTCTTC.

The genes are TRBV4-1 and TRBJ1-5; D gene unclear. The CDR3 contains 14 residues. Germline CDR1 reads MGHRA; CDR2 reads YSYEKL. V dropped 0 bases and J dropped 0 bases, with 3 bases sitting between them. The CDR3 protein is CASSQEGSNQPQHF. DNA of the CDR3: TGCGCCAGCAGCCAAGAGGGTAGCAATCAGCCCCAGCATTTT.

This chain uses TRBV6-1 with TRBJ2-5; D not certain. Germline V lookup: CDR1 MNHNS, CDR2 SASEGT. The CDR3 loop spans 8 amino acids. Deletions cut 11 bases from V and 7 bases from J, with 5 bases between. CDR3 nucleotides: TGTGCCGGCGGGACCCAGTACTTC. Its translation is CAGGTQYF.

The gene calls are TRBV9 and TRBJ2-5; a possible D gene is TRBD2 (5 bases). Trimming removed 2 bases from V and 4 bases from J, with 12 bases in between. This CDR3 has 14 amino acids. The germline gives CDR1 SGDLS, CDR2 YYNGEE. The CDR3 region is CASSVAIGGETQYF. In DNA, the CDR3 is TGTGCCAGCAGCGTTGCGATCGGAGGAGAGACCCAGTACTTC.

The rearrangement joins TRBV5-4 to TRBJ2-3, with 11 bases matching TRBD2. Germline CDR1 and CDR2: SGHNT and YYREEE (reference sequence). V lost 4 bases to trimming and J lost 4 bases; unmatched junction nucleotides: 8. The CDR3 sequence is 16 residues long. The DNA for the CDR3 is TGTGCCAGCAGCGGGGGTAGCGGGGGGGCGGCAGATACGCAGTATTTT. Residues: CASSGGSGGAADTQYF.

This chain joins TRBV4-1 and TRBJ2-3, with 10 nucleotides matching TRBD2. V was clipped by 4 bases and J by 0 bases; unmatched bases: 4. The CDR3 totals 16 residues. The germline CDR1 and CDR2 sequences are MGHRA and YSYEKL. The CDR3 DNA is TGCGCCAGCAGCCGCGCTAGCGGGAGTAGCACAGATACGCAGTATTTT. This sequence encodes CASSRASGSSTDTQYF.

The CDR3 DNA reads as TGCGCCAGCAGTGATCCGGGACAGGTGAACACTGAAGCTTTCTTT. Translation: CASSDPGQVNTEAFF. The chain carries TRBV10-2 and TRBJ1-1, with TRBD1 identical over 8 bases. V was pared by 3 bases and J by 0 bases, with 3 bases of the junction left unmatched. Germline assignment: CDR1 WSHSY and CDR2 SAAADI. The CDR3 is made up of 15 amino acids.

The CDR3 here is CASSQGQDHYEQYF. CDR3 sequence (DNA): TGTGCCAGCAGCCAGGGACAGGACCACTACGAGCAGTACTTC. This chain connects TRBV7-8 to TRBJ2-7; TRBD1 aligns across 8 bases. CDR1 SGHVS and CDR2 FQNEAQ come from the germline V gene. With V trimmed by 5 bases and J by 3 bases, 6 bases remained unmatched. The CDR3 covers 14 residues.

This clone was observed a handful of times. CDR3 coding DNA: TGTGCCAGCAGTCTGGACCCACAAGAGACCCAGTACTTC. This translates into CASSLDPQETQYF. J is TRBJ2-5 and V is TRBV7-3; D call uncertain. The CDR3 contains 13 residues. Germline CDR1 SGHTA, CDR2 FQGTGA. Trimming stripped 6 bases from V and 2 bases from J, with 10 bases between.

V and J are TRBV6-5 and TRBJ2-7; tentatively, D is TRBD1 or TRBD2 (5 bases each). The V gene lost 0 bases and the J gene lost 3 bases, with 15 bases spanning the gap. Germline V gene lookup returns CDR1 MNHEY and CDR2 SVGAGI. The CDR3 consists of 16 residues. The CDR3 protein is CASSYSGVATGYEQYF. The CDR3 DNA follows: TGTGCCAGCAGTTACTCAGGGGTAGCGACCGGCTACGAGCAGTACTTC.

The genes are TRBV5-6 and TRBJ2-2; D may be TRBD1 or TRBD2 (5 bases each). Trimming removed 4 bases at V and 0 bases at J, with 10 bases between. The germline V gene encodes CDR1 SGHDT and CDR2 YYEEEE. The length of the CDR3 is 15 residues. The DNA for the CDR3 is TGTGCCAGCAGCCCGGGACCGACGAACACCGGGGAGCTGTTTTTT. It yields the protein CASSPGPTNTGELFF.

This clone was picked up a small number of times. The CDR3 DNA reads TGTGCCAGCAGCCGTGCGGGGAGTGGTGAAAAACTGTTTTTT. It encodes CASSRAGSGEKLFF. V usage is TRBV28 and J usage is TRBJ1-4; D unresolved. Per the germline V gene, CDR1 is MDHEN and CDR2 is SYDVKM. The V and J ends lost 6 bases and 7 bases respectively, with 15 bases between them. CDR3 length: 14 residues.

The chain recombines TRBV7-9 with TRBJ2-5; 9 positions match TRBD2. The length of the CDR3 is 16 residues. J gave up 5 bases and V 1 base, and 8 bases lay outside the gene matches. Germline CDR1 reads SEHNR; CDR2 reads FQNEAQ (reference sequence). The CDR3 region has the DNA TGTGCCAGCAGCTTAGTGGCGGGAGGGCCAGAGGAGACCCAGTACTTC. Translated: CASSLVAGGPEETQYF.

V and J are TRBV6-6 and TRBJ1-5, with D uncertain. The germline gives CDR1 MNHNY, CDR2 SVGAGI (reference sequence). The CDR3 has 13 residues. Trimming cost V 2 bases and J 5 bases, with 7 bases left between them. The CDR3 region is CASSYRVDQPQHF. For the CDR3, the DNA is TGTGCCAGCAGTTACAGGGTTGATCAGCCCCAGCATTTT.

V is TRBV5-1 and J is TRBJ1-3; D unresolved. V was cut by 4 bases and J by 0 bases, with 8 bases left in between. Looked up from germline, CDR1 is SGHRS and CDR2 is YFSETQ. This CDR3 has 14 residues. CDR3 nucleotide sequence: TGCGCCAGCAGCGATGACCCCTCTGGAAACACCATATATTTT. Translating gives CASSDDPSGNTIYF.

This clone was recorded once. The chain links TRBV14 to TRBJ2-5; a possible D gene is TRBD1 (5 bases). Trimming removed 0 bases from V and 5 bases from J, with 13 bases in between. CDR1 and CDR2 (germline): SGHDN, FVKESK. CDR3 length equals 15 residues. The DNA for the CDR3 is TGTGCCAGCAGCCAAGAGGAAGGGGCTGGGGAGACCCAGTACTTC. Amino acid sequence: CASSQEEGAGETQYF.

Only one count was recorded for this clone. The gene calls are TRBV5-1 and TRBJ1-1, with a weak D call TRBD1 (6 bases). In germline, CDR1 is SGHRS, CDR2 YFSETQ. The germline V and J ends were trimmed by 4 bases and 1 base, with 14 bases remaining between them. CDR3 length equals 15 residues. The CDR3 DNA reads as TGCGCCAGCAGCCCTGTGGGGGGGGCGAACACTGAAGCTTTCTTT. It is translated as CASSPVGGANTEAFF.

For the CDR3, the DNA is TGCGCCAGCATGATACAGGGCCTCGGTGCCCCGAACACCGGGGAGCTGTTTTTT. This gives the protein CASMIQGLGAPNTGELFF. The rearrangement joins TRBV5-1 to TRBJ2-2; possibly TRBD1 for D (6 bases). The CDR3 extends over 18 amino acids. Germline assignment: CDR1 SGHRS and CDR2 YFSETQ. V gave up 6 bases and J gave up 0 bases, with 21 bases separating them.

In this sample, this clone turned up a few times. The chain couples TRBV16 to TRBJ1-5, with D uncertain. The CDR3 spans 15 residues. V was cut by 4 bases and J by 0 bases, with 10 bases left in between. Germline V gives CDR1 KGHSY, CDR2 FQNENV. CDR3 in DNA: TGTGCCAGCAGCCCCCTGGGCTATAGCAATCAGCCCCAGCATTTT. This translates into CASSPLGYSNQPQHF.

V gene TRBV27 combines with J gene TRBJ2-5; D is perhaps TRBD1 (5 bases). This CDR3 contains 13 residues. CDR1 is MNHEY, CDR2 SMNVEV, per germline (reference sequence). The V end was cut by 3 bases, the J end by 1 base, with 6 bases between. CDR3 sequence (DNA): TGTGCCAGCAGTTTCACAGGCCAAGAGACCCAGTACTTC. Protein product: CASSFTGQETQYF.